Listed below are T cell receptor beta chains from one sample, sequenced in a study of beta chain features in type 1 diabetes. Clones were read by immunoSEQ multiplex PCR, and TCRdb kept only the in-frame ones, dropping some. In the table there are roughly 100,000 clones, roughly 28% of which are singletons. The specimen was central memory CD4+ T cells from blood. All receptors derive from a young woman with type 1 diabetes. Each CDR3 is given with its conserved first and last residue. A D gene is named only where the DNA matches it firmly. Expanded clones are given a class, and other clones once, few, many or no size at all.

J gene: TRBJ1-5
clone size: NA
V gene: TRBV6-1
D gene: NA
CDR3 protein: CASSESQGGNQPQHF
CDR3 DNA: TGTGCCAGCAGTGAAAGTCAGGGTGGGAATCAGCCCCAGCATTTT

J gene: TRBJ1-2
clone size: few
V gene: TRBV5-1
D gene: NA
CDR3 protein: CASSLASTGNYGYTF
CDR3 DNA: TGCGCCAGCAGCTTGGCCTCGACGGGGAACTATGGCTACACCTTC

J gene: TRBJ1-2
clone size: NA
V gene: TRBV5-1
D gene: TRBD1
CDR3 protein: CASSDGTVNYGYTF
CDR3 DNA: TGCGCCAGCAGTGACGGGACAGTGAACTATGGCTACACCTTC

J gene: TRBJ2-1
clone size: NA
V gene: TRBV10-3
D gene: TRBD2
CDR3 protein: CAISESESGRTHEQFF
CDR3 DNA: TGTGCCATCAGTGAGTCAGAGAGCGGGAGAACCCATGAGCAGTTCTTC

J gene: TRBJ2-1
clone size: many
V gene: TRBV4-3
D gene: TRBD2
CDR3 protein: CASSQVSGSGAYNEQFF
CDR3 DNA: TGCGCCAGCAGCCAAGTATCGGGTAGCGGGGCTTACAATGAGCAGTTCTTC

J gene: TRBJ2-1
clone size: few
V gene: TRBV4-2
D gene: TRBD2
CDR3 protein: CASSAPASGLAGGGNEQFF
CDR3 DNA: TGTGCCAGCAGCGCCCCGGCTTCGGGACTAGCGGGAGGAGGGAATGAGCAGTTCTTC

J gene: TRBJ1-6
clone size: few
V gene: TRBV30
D gene: NA
CDR3 protein: CAWSLTGSPLHF
CDR3 DNA: TGTGCCTGGAGTCTGACGGGTTCCCCCCTCCACTTT

J gene: TRBJ2-3
clone size: NA
V gene: TRBV18
D gene: NA
CDR3 protein: CASSPPSAGSTITQYF
CDR3 DNA: TGTGCCAGCTCACCACCGAGTGCCGGGAGCACCATTACGCAGTATTTT

J gene: TRBJ1-1
clone size: NA
V gene: TRBV5-1
D gene: NA
CDR3 protein: CASTPGFNTEAFF
CDR3 DNA: TGCGCCAGCACCCCGGGGTTCAACACTGAAGCTTTCTTT

J gene: TRBJ2-2
clone size: NA
V gene: TRBV10-3
D gene: TRBD1
CDR3 protein: CAISDVTGGTGELFF
CDR3 DNA: TGTGCCATCAGTGACGTCACAGGGGGCACCGGGGAGCTGTTTTTT

J gene: TRBJ2-2
clone size: NA
V gene: TRBV5-1
D gene: NA
CDR3 protein: CASSGGQSTGELFF
CDR3 DNA: TGCGCCAGCAGTGGTGGACAGAGCACCGGGGAGCTGTTTTTT

J gene: TRBJ2-7
clone size: NA
V gene: TRBV7-2
D gene: TRBD2
CDR3 protein: CASSLGVAGRAVQYF
CDR3 DNA: TGTGCCAGCAGCTTAGGAGTAGCGGGACGGGCTGTGCAGTACTTC

J gene: TRBJ2-7
clone size: few
V gene: TRBV30
D gene: NA
CDR3 protein: CAWGQTSYEQYF
CDR3 DNA: TGTGCCTGGGGACAGACCTCCTACGAGCAGTACTTC

J gene: TRBJ2-2
clone size: few
V gene: TRBV13
D gene: TRBD2
CDR3 protein: CASSLGLAANTGELFF
CDR3 DNA: TGTGCCAGCAGCTTGGGACTAGCGGCGAACACCGGGGAGCTGTTTTTT

J gene: TRBJ2-3
clone size: NA
V gene: TRBV25-1
D gene: TRBD2
CDR3 protein: CASSPRTSAFLTDTQYF
CDR3 DNA: TGTGCCAGCAGCCCTCGGACTAGCGCGTTTCTCACAGATACGCAGTATTTT

J gene: TRBJ2-5
clone size: few
V gene: TRBV11-2
D gene: NA
CDR3 protein: CASTDYLEAETQYF
CDR3 DNA: TGTGCCAGCACCGATTACCTAGAGGCGGAGACCCAGTACTTC

J gene: TRBJ1-1
clone size: few
V gene: TRBV5-1
D gene: NA
CDR3 protein: CASSLGGNTEAFF
CDR3 DNA: TGCGCCAGCAGCTTGGGTGGCAACACTGAAGCTTTCTTT

J gene: TRBJ2-3
clone size: few
V gene: TRBV2
D gene: NA
CDR3 protein: CATTRDTDTQYF
CDR3 DNA: TGTGCCACCACGAGGGACACAGATACGCAGTATTTT

J gene: TRBJ1-2
clone size: few
V gene: TRBV29-1
D gene: TRBD1
CDR3 protein: CSVQTGPSRTGFNYGYTF
CDR3 DNA: TGCAGCGTCCAGACAGGGCCTTCGAGGACAGGATTTAACTATGGCTACACCTTC

J gene: TRBJ2-1
clone size: few
V gene: TRBV4-3
D gene: TRBD2
CDR3 protein: CASSQDSPLAGALSSYNEQFF
CDR3 DNA: TGCGCCAGCAGCCAAGATAGCCCGCTAGCGGGAGCGTTGAGCTCCTACAATGAGCAGTTCTTC

J gene: TRBJ1-1
clone size: few
V gene: TRBV2
D gene: NA
CDR3 protein: CASSEDRGYGEAFF
CDR3 DNA: TGTGCCAGCAGTGAAGATCGGGGTTACGGTGAAGCTTTCTTT

J gene: TRBJ1-3
clone size: NA
V gene: TRBV6-5
D gene: TRBD1
CDR3 protein: CASSGTAGNTIYF
CDR3 DNA: TGTGCCAGCAGTGGGACAGCTGGAAACACCATATATTTT

J gene: TRBJ2-2
clone size: NA
V gene: TRBV9
D gene: TRBD1
CDR3 protein: CASSVGQGGGELFF
CDR3 DNA: TGTGCCAGCAGCGTAGGACAGGGGGGCGGGGAGCTGTTTTTT

J gene: TRBJ2-5
clone size: NA
V gene: TRBV5-5
D gene: TRBD1
CDR3 protein: CASSVRPATGARRETQYF
CDR3 DNA: TGTGCCAGCAGCGTCCGCCCCGCGACAGGGGCTCGGAGGGAGACCCAGTACTTC

J gene: TRBJ1-6
clone size: NA
V gene: TRBV25-1
D gene: TRBD1
CDR3 protein: CANGALTGLSSYNSPLHF
CDR3 DNA: TGTGCCAACGGGGCGTTGACAGGGCTAAGCTCCTATAATTCACCCCTCCACTTT

J gene: TRBJ1-5
clone size: few
V gene: TRBV30
D gene: TRBD1
CDR3 protein: CAWSDDRERNQPQHF
CDR3 DNA: TGTGCCTGGAGTGACGACAGGGAGAGGAATCAGCCCCAGCATTTT

J gene: TRBJ1-3
clone size: NA
V gene: TRBV29-1
D gene: NA
CDR3 protein: CSVVGLTGNTIYF
CDR3 DNA: TGCAGCGTTGTGGGACTGACTGGAAACACCATATATTTT

J gene: TRBJ2-1
clone size: NA
V gene: TRBV7-9
D gene: NA
CDR3 protein: CASSLGTHRGYNEQFF
CDR3 DNA: TGTGCCAGCAGCCTAGGGACGCATCGGGGCTACAATGAGCAGTTCTTC

J gene: TRBJ2-1
clone size: NA
V gene: TRBV18
D gene: TRBD2
CDR3 protein: CASSPNLAEYNEQFF
CDR3 DNA: TGTGCCAGCTCACCAAACCTAGCGGAATACAATGAGCAGTTCTTC

J gene: TRBJ2-5
clone size: NA
V gene: TRBV5-1
D gene: NA
CDR3 protein: CASSSYPNRQETQYF
CDR3 DNA: TGCGCCAGCAGCTCCTACCCTAACAGGCAAGAGACCCAGTACTTC

J gene: TRBJ1-1
clone size: NA
V gene: TRBV2
D gene: TRBD1
CDR3 protein: CASKRDRATEAFF
CDR3 DNA: TGTGCCTCCAAACGGGACAGGGCCACTGAAGCTTTCTTT

J gene: TRBJ2-2
clone size: NA
V gene: TRBV5-1
D gene: NA
CDR3 protein: CASSWTGTRNTGELFF
CDR3 DNA: TGCGCCAGCAGCTGGACCGGGACAAGGAACACCGGGGAGCTGTTTTTT

J gene: TRBJ1-2
clone size: NA
V gene: TRBV28
D gene: NA
CDR3 protein: CASSSAVLNYGYTF
CDR3 DNA: TGTGCCAGCAGTTCCGCAGTCTTGAACTATGGCTACACCTTC

J gene: TRBJ1-1
clone size: few
V gene: TRBV6-5
D gene: NA
CDR3 protein: CASRTGWTEAFF
CDR3 DNA: TGTGCCAGCAGAACCGGGTGGACTGAAGCTTTCTTT

J gene: TRBJ2-4
clone size: few
V gene: TRBV6-5
D gene: NA
CDR3 protein: CASSYGAGKNIQYF
CDR3 DNA: TGTGCCAGCAGTTACGGGGCGGGGAAAAACATTCAGTACTTC

J gene: TRBJ2-3
clone size: NA
V gene: TRBV5-1
D gene: TRBD2
CDR3 protein: CASSPGGGSWDTQYF
CDR3 DNA: TGCGCCAGCAGCCCGGGCGGCGGGAGCTGGGATACGCAGTATTTT

J gene: TRBJ2-5
clone size: NA
V gene: TRBV4-1
D gene: TRBD1
CDR3 protein: CASSSPGGVETQYF
CDR3 DNA: TGCGCCAGCAGCTCTCCAGGGGGCGTGGAGACCCAGTACTTC

J gene: TRBJ2-3
clone size: few
V gene: TRBV10-3
D gene: TRBD1
CDR3 protein: CAISDGQGPDTQYF
CDR3 DNA: TGTGCCATCAGTGATGGACAGGGGCCAGATACGCAGTATTTT

J gene: TRBJ2-7
clone size: NA
V gene: TRBV18
D gene: NA
CDR3 protein: CASRDRAGGEQYF
CDR3 DNA: TGTGCCAGCAGGGACCGGGCCGGGGGTGAGCAGTACTTC

J gene: TRBJ1-1
clone size: NA
V gene: TRBV7-2
D gene: NA
CDR3 protein: CASSSQGFTEAFF
CDR3 DNA: TGTGCCAGCAGCTCACAGGGTTTTACTGAAGCTTTCTTT

J gene: TRBJ2-1
clone size: NA
V gene: TRBV2
D gene: TRBD2
CDR3 protein: CASRDYPYNEQFF
CDR3 DNA: TGTGCCAGCCGGGACTACCCCTACAATGAGCAGTTCTTC

J gene: TRBJ2-5
clone size: many
V gene: TRBV10-3
D gene: TRBD2
CDR3 protein: CAISEGGLAGEGETQYF
CDR3 DNA: TGTGCCATCAGTGAGGGGGGACTAGCGGGAGAAGGAGAGACCCAGTACTTC